This T cell receptor (beta chain) was recovered during a study of cytomegalovirus exposure and HLA in healthy donors. As regards this clone: The antigen remains undetermined.

The CDR3 is 11 residues long. Germline V gene data show CDR1 as MGHDK and CDR2 as SYGVNS. Deletions cut 7 bases from V and 1 base from J, with 4 bases between. General observations from the study: A list of approximately 150 TCR beta chains associated with cytomegalovirus was given.

Separate from the roughly 700-subject first cohort was the approximately 130-subject validation cohort, to which the donors belonged. The repertoire was sequenced with immunoSEQ multiplex PCR; TCRdb's copy has only in-frame clones and lacks some. The sample has 250,000 to 400,000 clones; roughly 88% are singletons. This TCR came from a man younger than 45 in good health and CMV-seronegative. The chain uses TRBV25-1 and TRBJ1-2; D unclear. The sequenced sample was PBMCs. The CDR3 DNA follows: TGTGCCAGCAACAATAACTATGGCTACACCTTC. It yields the protein CASNNNYGYTF.